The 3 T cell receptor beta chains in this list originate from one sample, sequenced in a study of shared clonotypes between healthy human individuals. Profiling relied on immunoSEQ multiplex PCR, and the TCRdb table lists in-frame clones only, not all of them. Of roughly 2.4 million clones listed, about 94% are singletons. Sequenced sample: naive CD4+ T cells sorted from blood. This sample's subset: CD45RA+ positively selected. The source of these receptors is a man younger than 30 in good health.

CDR3 loop: CASSISWGYEQYF. The CDR3 DNA sequence: TGTGCCAGCAGCATTAGTTGGGGGTACGAGCAGTACTTC. The chain combines TRBV7-2 with TRBJ2-7; either TRBD1 or TRBD2 may supply D (5 bases each). The germline gives CDR1 SGHTA, CDR2 FQGNSA. The V gene lost 5 bases and the J gene lost 4 bases, with 12 bases spanning the gap. The CDR3 runs to 13 residues.

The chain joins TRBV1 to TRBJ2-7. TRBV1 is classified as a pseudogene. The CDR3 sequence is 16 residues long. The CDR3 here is CTSSSRLEGGSYEQYF. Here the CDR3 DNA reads TGCACCAGCAGCTCCAGGCTAGAGGGGGGTTCCTACGAGCAGTACTTC.

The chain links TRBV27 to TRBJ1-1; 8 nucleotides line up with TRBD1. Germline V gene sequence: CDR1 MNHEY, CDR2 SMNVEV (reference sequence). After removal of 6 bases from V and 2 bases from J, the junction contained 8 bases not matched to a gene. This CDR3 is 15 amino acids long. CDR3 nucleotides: TGTGCCAGCAGCCATGACAGGGGCCTCAACACTGAAGCTTTCTTT. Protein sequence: CASSHDRGLNTEAFF.